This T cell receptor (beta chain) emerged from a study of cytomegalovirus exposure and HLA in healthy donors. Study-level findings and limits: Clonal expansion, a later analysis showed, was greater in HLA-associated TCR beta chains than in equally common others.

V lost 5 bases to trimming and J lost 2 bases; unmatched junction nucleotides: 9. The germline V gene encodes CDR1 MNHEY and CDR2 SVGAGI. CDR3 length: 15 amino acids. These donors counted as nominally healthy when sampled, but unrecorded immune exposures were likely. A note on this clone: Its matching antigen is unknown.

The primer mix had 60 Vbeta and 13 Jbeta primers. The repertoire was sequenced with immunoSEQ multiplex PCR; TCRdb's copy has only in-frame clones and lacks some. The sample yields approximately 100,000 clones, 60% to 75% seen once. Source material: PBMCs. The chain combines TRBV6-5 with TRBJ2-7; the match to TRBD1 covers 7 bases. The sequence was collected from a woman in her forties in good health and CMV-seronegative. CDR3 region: CASSPLDRAPYEQYF. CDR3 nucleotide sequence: TGTGCCAGCAGTCCACTCGACAGGGCCCCCTACGAGCAGTACTTC.